These 27 T cell receptor beta chains were sequenced from one sample in a study of blood T cells in healthy people across ages. Then a second PCR, running roughly 7 to 11 cycles, was carried out with a sample-barcoded 5' primer and a J-beta primer mix. One entry per CDR3 protein, called by TCRdb with MiXCR from the 5' RACE reads. The data hold about a million distinct CDR3 sequences, with roughly half observed a single time. The sequenced sample consisted of blood. These TCRs come from a woman aged 55-70 years in good health.

The chain carries TRBV3-1 and TRBJ1-5; TRBD1 matches at 7 bases. The J segment lost 6 bases and the V segment lost 4 bases, leaving 6 bases of the junction unmatched. The CDR3 is 14 residues long. CDR1 is LGHDT and CDR2 is YNNKEL in the germline V gene (reference sequence). CDR3 amino acids: CASSPRTGTQPQHF. The CDR3 DNA reads as TGTGCCAGCAGCCCCAGGACAGGTACTCAGCCCCAGCATTTT.

The chain links TRBV4-2 to TRBJ2-3; D ambiguous. Germline assignment: CDR1 LGHNA and CDR2 YNFKEQ. The germline V and J ends were trimmed by 1 base and 1 base, with 12 bases remaining between them. The CDR3 has 16 residues. In DNA, the CDR3 is TGTGCCAGCAGCCAAGCCCCGGGCAGCGGCACAGATACGCAGTATTTT. Translating it yields CASSQAPGSGTDTQYF.

This clonotype was detected only a few times. CDR3 nucleotides: TGTGCCAGCAGCTCGCAGACTAGCGGGGGTTTAGATACGCAGTATTTT. This gives the protein CASSSQTSGGLDTQYF. The chain recombines TRBV7-2 with TRBJ2-3; the match to TRBD2 covers 12 bases. Germline V CDR1 and CDR2: SGHTA, FQGNSA. J lost 5 bases, V lost 4 bases, and 7 bases had no gene match. This CDR3 spans 16 amino acids.

The J gene is TRBJ2-4, the V gene TRBV4-1; TRBD1 aligns across 9 bases. Looked up from germline, CDR1 is MGHRA and CDR2 is YSYEKL. The V and J ends lost 2 bases and 1 base, in that order; junction bases with no gene match: 6. The CDR3 runs to 17 residues. The CDR3, as DNA: TGCGCCAGCAGCCAACTTACAGGGGGCACGGCCAAAAACATTCAGTACTTC. Translated, it gives CASSQLTGGTAKNIQYF.

The V gene is TRBV11-2, the J gene TRBJ2-3; 8 positions agree with TRBD1. The trim removed 0 bases at V and 3 bases at J, leaving 5 bases unmatched. Germline lookup yields CDR1 SGHAT and CDR2 FQNNGV. The CDR3 runs to 16 residues. The CDR3 DNA reads TGTGCCAGCAGCTTAGACCAGGGGGCGAGGACAGATACGCAGTATTTT. Protein: CASSLDQGARTDTQYF.

For this clonotype: It may be a read error: a sequence one base away is much more abundant. The chain combines TRBV29-1 with TRBJ1-2; 9 bases line up with TRBD1. J gave up 6 bases and V 6 bases, and 14 bases lay outside the gene matches. The germline V gene has CDR1 SQVTM and CDR2 ANQGSEA. CDR3 size: 15 residues. The CDR3 loop is CSVASVGQGLDGYTF. The CDR3, as DNA: TGCAGCGTCGCTTCTGTGGGACAGGGCTTAGATGGCTACACCTTC.

The V gene is TRBV10-3, the J gene TRBJ2-5, with a tentative D call TRBD2 (5 bases). This CDR3 comprises 15 residues. CDR1 and CDR2 from the germline V gene are ENHRY and SYGVKD. The V gene lost 3 bases and the J gene lost 6 bases, with 17 bases spanning the gap. The CDR3 DNA is TGTGCCATCAGTGACCCCGCTGGGAGTCCCAAGACCCAGTACTTC. It yields the protein CAISDPAGSPKTQYF.

This clonotype occurred a few times. As DNA, the CDR3 is TGTGCCAGCAGTGATCCGGACAGGGGATCTAGGACCCAGTACTTC. This codes for CASSDPDRGSRTQYF. The gene calls are TRBV2 and TRBJ2-5; 9 nucleotides match TRBD1. The CDR3 runs to 15 residues. Germline assignment: CDR1 SNHLY and CDR2 FYNNEI. V was clipped by 3 bases and J by 7 bases; unmatched bases: 9.

The chain employs TRBV29-1 and TRBJ2-1; 10 bases map to TRBD1. The CDR3 loop spans 15 amino acids. Germline V gives CDR1 SQVTM, CDR2 ANQGSEA. CDR3 sequence (DNA): TGCACCGCTACTCTAGGGGACAGGGGCCTCGATGAGCAGTTCTTC. This codes for CTATLGDRGLDEQFF.

This clonotype came up once. This chain connects TRBV20-1 to TRBJ2-2; the D gene is possibly TRBD1 (6 bases). This CDR3 spans 15 amino acids. V was cut by 3 bases and J by 0 bases, with 11 bases left in between. The germline gives CDR1 DFQATT, CDR2 SNEGSKA (reference sequence). CDR3 coding DNA: TGCAGTGCTAGGCCAGCAGGGGCGAACACCGGGGAGCTGTTTTTT. As protein: CSARPAGANTGELFF.

This clonotype came up a few times. The gene calls are TRBV27 and TRBJ2-3, with 9 nucleotides matching TRBD2. CDR3 length equals 16 residues. J gave up 5 bases and V 7 bases, and 13 bases lay outside the gene matches. Germline V gene lookup returns CDR1 MNHEY and CDR2 SMNVEV (reference sequence). This CDR3 reads CASTQKRREGIDTQYF. CDR3 nucleotides: TGTGCCAGCACCCAAAAACGGCGGGAGGGAATAGATACGCAGTATTTT.

This chain connects TRBV29-1 to TRBJ1-1, with D perhaps matching TRBD1 (6 bases). The germline V gene encodes CDR1 SQVTM and CDR2 ANQGSEA. Trimming took off 3 bases at V and 4 bases at J, with 9 bases between the two ends. The CDR3 extends over 12 amino acids. The CDR3 region has the DNA TGCAGCGTTGATGGGGGCTTCACTGAAGCTTTCTTT. It codes for CSVDGGFTEAFF. Based on the CDR3 plus reference TRBV29-1 and TRBJ1-1, the full variable domain is SAVISQKPSRDICQRGTSLTIQCQVDSQVTMMFWYRQQPGQSLTLIATANQGSEATYESGFVIDKFPISRPNLTFSTLTVSNMSPEDSSIYLCSVDGGFTEAFFGQGTRLTVV.

This sequence joins TRBV14 and TRBJ2-6; D remains unclear. Germline CDR1 is SGHDN and CDR2 is FVKESK. Trimming stripped 3 bases from V and 1 base from J, with 16 bases between. The CDR3 consists of 18 residues. The CDR3 DNA sequence: TGTGCCAGCAGCCAGAAAGAACGGTTTGGGTCTGGGGCCAACGTCCTGACTTTC. Its protein product is CASSQKERFGSGANVLTF.

This clonotype turned up a few times. This chain connects TRBV25-1 to TRBJ2-5; 11 positions match TRBD1. The V gene end was trimmed by 1 base and the J gene end by 1 base; junction bases not matched to a gene: 5. The germline gives CDR1 MGHDK, CDR2 SYGVNS. The CDR3 consists of 17 residues. CDR3 residues: CASSESAGTGGQETQYF. CDR3 in DNA: TGTGCCAGCAGTGAATCGGCTGGGACAGGGGGCCAAGAGACCCAGTACTTC.

This clonotype was seen a handful of times. The gene calls are TRBV29-1 and TRBJ2-7, with unresolved D. V lost 6 bases and J 2 bases, leaving 14 bases between the germline ends. Germline CDR1 reads SQVTM; CDR2 reads ANQGSEA. The CDR3 loop spans 13 amino acids. CDR3 nucleotides: TGCAGCGTCGCCCCGCGGCCCCCCTACGAGCAGTACTTC. Amino acid sequence: CSVAPRPPYEQYF.

This clonotype appeared a few times. This chain uses TRBV20-1 with TRBJ2-1; either TRBD1 or TRBD2 may supply D (5 bases each). Trimming pared 6 bases from V and 9 bases from J, leaving 21 bases between. This CDR3 comprises 14 residues. The V gene's germline CDR1 is DFQATT and CDR2 SNEGSKA (reference sequence). In DNA, the CDR3 is TGCAGTGCCCCCTGGGGGATGGGGTACGGTGAGCAGTTCTTC. Translation: CSAPWGMGYGEQFF.

The chain is built from TRBV28 and TRBJ2-5; 9 nucleotides agree with TRBD1. The better agreement between TRBJ2-7 and the DNA end casts doubt on the J call. The CDR3 runs to 14 residues. The V gene's germline CDR1 is MDHEN and CDR2 SYDVKM. The CDR3 sequence: CASSLRTGVYEQYF. CDR3 nucleotides: TGTGCCAGCAGTTTAAGGACAGGGGTCTACGAGCAGTACTTC.

This clonotype was detected a few times. The rearrangement uses TRBV4-2 and TRBJ2-5, with 11 bases that match TRBD2. In germline, CDR1 is LGHNA, CDR2 YNFKEQ. The CDR3 runs 13 residues. The V gene end was trimmed by 3 bases and the J gene end by 11 bases; junction bases not matched to a gene: 5. The CDR3 sequence is CASSQGLAEEQYF. Written as DNA, the CDR3 is TGTGCCAGCAGCCAGGGACTAGCGGAGGAGCAGTACTTC.

This chain connects TRBV20-1 to TRBJ2-4; a weak D match, TRBD2 (9 bases). Germline V lookup: CDR1 DFQATT, CDR2 SNEGSKA (reference sequence). Trimming took off 5 bases at V and 13 bases at J, with 24 bases between the two ends. This CDR3 region has 14 residues. For the CDR3, the DNA is TGCAGTGCTCCCCCGGCTAGCGGGACAGGTGAGCAGTACTTC. This translates into CSAPPASGTGEQYF.

The gene calls are TRBV7-9 and TRBJ2-1, with unresolved D. This CDR3 contains 14 residues. Looked up from germline, CDR1 is SEHNR and CDR2 is FQNEAQ (reference sequence). Trimming shortened V by 5 bases and J by 8 bases, and 16 bases separated the two germline ends. The CDR3 here is CASSVRISLDEQFF. The CDR3 coding sequence is TGTGCCAGCAGCGTAAGGATCTCATTGGATGAGCAGTTCTTC.

The CDR3 DNA reads TGTGCCAGCAGTTTAGCAATGAATCAAGAAAGCGGGAGAAGAAACAATGAGCAGTACTTC. Its translation: CASSLAMNQESGRRNNEQYF. V is TRBV12-3 or TRBV12-4 and J is TRBJ2-1, with TRBD2 matching over 8 bases. The closer fit of TRBJ2-7 to the DNA end suggests the J call may be wrong. The CDR3 consists of 20 residues.

The rearrangement links TRBV7-9 to TRBJ1-2; D call uncertain. The V and J ends lost 0 bases and 6 bases respectively, with 11 bases between them. This CDR3 comprises 14 residues. Per the germline V gene, CDR1 is SEHNR and CDR2 is FQNEAQ (reference sequence). CDR3 sequence (DNA): TGTGCCAGCAGCTTAGCGAGGGTATCGGATGGCTACACCTTC. It translates to CASSLARVSDGYTF.

This clonotype was observed a single time. This sequence joins TRBV5-1 and TRBJ2-5; 7 bases map to TRBD2. With V trimmed by 6 bases and J by 3 bases, 5 bases remained unmatched. Per the germline V gene, CDR1 is SGHRS and CDR2 is YFSETQ. This CDR3 region has 13 residues. CDR3 nucleotides: TGCGCCAGCAAGTGGGGAGGGGAAGAGACCCAGTACTTC. Translated, it gives CASKWGGEETQYF.

The chain uses TRBV5-1 and TRBJ1-1; the D gene is possibly TRBD1 (6 bases). This CDR3 region has 16 residues. The germline gives CDR1 SGHRS, CDR2 YFSETQ. V gave up 0 bases and J gave up 2 bases, with 14 bases separating them. The DNA of the CDR3 is TGCGCCAGCAGCTTGGGAGGGGCCAGGGGAAACACTGAAGCTTTCTTT. It yields the protein CASSLGGARGNTEAFF. Drawing the rest from reference TRBV5-1 and TRBJ1-1, the complete variable domain is KAGVTQTPRYLIKTRGQQVTLSCSPISGHRSVSWYQQTPGQGLQFLFEYFSETQRNKGNFPGRFSGRQFSNSRSEMNVSTLELGDSALYLCASSLGGARGNTEAFFGQGTRLTVV.

V is TRBV7-2 and J is TRBJ2-4, with D possibly TRBD2 on 5 matching bases. The ends were cut back, 6 bases at V and 5 bases at J, with 8 bases in the middle. Germline values: CDR1 SGHTA, CDR2 FQGNSA. The CDR3 is made up of 12 amino acids. CDR3 in amino acids: CASSAGQNIQYF. In DNA form, the CDR3 reads TGTGCCAGCAGTGCGGGTCAAAACATTCAGTACTTC.

The chain carries TRBV10-3 and TRBJ1-5, with 10 nucleotides matching TRBD1. Germline V gene data show CDR1 as ENHRY and CDR2 as SYGVKD. V trimming: 6 bases; J trimming: 6 bases; junction bases outside the gene matches: 11. The CDR3 consists of 16 residues. The CDR3 here is CAISRTGGGEGQPQHF. CDR3 sequence (DNA): TGTGCCATCAGCCGGACAGGGGGTGGCGAAGGTCAGCCCCAGCATTTT.

This chain joins TRBV4-3 and TRBJ1-2; 7 nucleotides align to TRBD1. The trim removed 3 bases at V and 2 bases at J, leaving 6 bases unmatched. The CDR3 is 15 residues long. CDR1 and CDR2 from the germline V gene are LGHNA and YSLEER. This chain's CDR3 is CASSQYRDSNYGYTF. The CDR3 nucleotides read TGCGCCAGCAGCCAGTACCGGGACAGCAACTATGGCTACACCTTC.